Each of the 14 T cell receptor beta chains below was sequenced from the same sample in a study of blood T cell repertoires in COVID-19 (dated by TCRdb to 2018 to 2020). Library preparation employed the immunoSEQ multiplex PCR assay. Here the immuneACCESS table is served through TCRdb, limited to in-frame sequences with V and J called. Missing clones are a known gap in these copies; in checked studies unresolved V genes cover under half, and the rest lacks a known reason. The sample has about 410,000 clones on record, approximately 91% of them singletons. The ten largest clones capture roughly 1.6% of the sample. Sequencing was carried out using peripheral blood. These receptors all come from a woman aged 40 to 49 with COVID-19, enrolled during active disease.

This clone appeared a few times. The chain carries TRBV28 and TRBJ2-1; 13 nucleotides agree with TRBD2. The germline V gene encodes CDR1 MDHEN and CDR2 SYDVKM. The CDR3 length is 15 residues. Losses at the gene ends were 5 bases for V and 12 bases for J; bases not matched to a gene: 10. CDR3 nucleotides: TGTGCCAGCAGTCCCACCCCGGGACTAGCGGGGAGGCAGTTCTTC. Its translation is CASSPTPGLAGRQFF.

The chain combines TRBV21-1 with TRBJ1-1. TRBV21-1 is labeled a pseudogene. This CDR3 has 12 amino acids. CDR3 amino acids: CASSKGGGAAFF. The CDR3 region has the DNA TGTGCCAGCAGCAAAGGGGGGGGCGCTGCTTTCTTT.

CDR3 in DNA: TGTGCCAGCAGTGACGAGCGGGGGAGCACAGATACGCAGTATTTT. Translated: CASSDERGSTDTQYF. The gene calls are TRBV6-4 and TRBJ2-3; 8 positions match TRBD2. The trim removed 2 bases at V and 0 bases at J, leaving 1 base unmatched. CDR1 and CDR2 from the germline V gene are MRHNA and SNTAGT. The CDR3 is made up of 15 amino acids.

The gene calls are TRBV11-2 and TRBJ2-7; 12 nucleotides match TRBD1. V shed 0 bases and J 7 bases; nucleotides not matched to a gene: 7. The CDR3 consists of 16 residues. The germline V gene encodes CDR1 SGHAT and CDR2 FQNNGV. The CDR3 loop is CASSLEAGQGAWEQYF. Here the CDR3 DNA reads TGTGCCAGCAGCTTAGAGGCGGGACAGGGGGCGTGGGAGCAGTACTTC.

The rearrangement joins TRBV5-1 to TRBJ1-3; D call uncertain. In germline, CDR1 is SGHRS, CDR2 YFSETQ. There are 16 residues in the CDR3. With 0 bases removed from V and 0 bases from J, the gap between germline ends came to 10 bases. This chain's CDR3 is CASSLVAGSSGNTIYF. In DNA, the CDR3 is TGCGCCAGCAGCTTGGTAGCTGGGAGCTCTGGAAACACCATATATTTT.

The rearrangement joins TRBV6-6 to TRBJ2-7; D is perhaps TRBD1 (6 bases). Trimming stripped 5 bases from V and 2 bases from J, with 22 bases between. Germline V gives CDR1 MNHNY, CDR2 SVGAGI (reference sequence). The CDR3 spans 17 residues. The CDR3 loop reads CASSPVLPHRVTYEQYF. The CDR3 DNA reads as TGTGCCAGCAGTCCCGTCTTGCCTCACAGGGTGACCTACGAGCAGTACTTC.

This sequence joins TRBV28 and TRBJ2-3; 9 bases are shared with TRBD2. Trimming cost V 5 bases and J 2 bases; bases outside gene matches: 2. The CDR3 has 14 amino acids. Germline assignment: CDR1 MDHEN and CDR2 SYDVKM. CDR3 sequence: CASSPSGNTDTQYF. In DNA form, the CDR3 reads TGTGCCAGCAGTCCTAGCGGGAACACAGATACGCAGTATTTT.

The CDR3 DNA reads as TGTGCCAGCAGCGCGGGACTAGCGGGAGTAGCCGGGGAGCTGTTTTTT. Protein: CASSAGLAGVAGELFF. The chain employs TRBV7-2 and TRBJ2-2, with 14 bases identical to TRBD2. CDR3 length: 16 amino acids. V was pared by 5 bases and J by 6 bases, with 5 bases of the junction left unmatched. Per germline, CDR1 SGHTA and CDR2 FQGNSA. Combining the CDR3 with reference TRBV7-2 and TRBJ2-2 gives the whole variable domain GAGVSQSPSNKVTEKGKDVELRCDPISGHTALYWYRQSLGQGLEFLIYFQGNSAPDKSGLPSDRFSAERTGGSVSTLTIQRTQQEDSAVYLCASSAGLAGVAGELFFGEGSRLTVL.

The chain is built from TRBV7-2 and TRBJ2-2, with 11 bases that match TRBD2. With 4 bases clipped from V and 4 bases from J, the junction kept 5 bases outside the gene matches. Germline assignment: CDR1 SGHTA and CDR2 FQGNSA. The CDR3 runs to 16 residues. The CDR3 loop reads CASSSTSGSGTGELFF. The CDR3 DNA is TGTGCCAGCAGCTCTACTAGCGGGAGTGGCACCGGGGAGCTGTTTTTT.

The DNA of the CDR3 is TGCGCCAGCAGCCAAGATTTTAACCTAGCCCAGTTCTTC. Protein: CASSQDFNLAQFF. The chain combines TRBV4-3 with TRBJ2-1, with D perhaps TRBD2 (5 bases). This CDR3 comprises 13 residues. Trimming left V 0 bases short and J 13 bases short, with 13 bases between. Per germline, CDR1 LGHNA and CDR2 YSLEER.

The chain couples TRBV10-3 to TRBJ1-1; D is undetermined. The CDR3 is 13 amino acids. Germline loops: CDR1 ENHRY, CDR2 SYGVKD. With 0 bases removed from V and 4 bases from J, the gap between germline ends came to 6 bases. The CDR3 DNA follows: TGTGCCATCAGTGAGTCGACTCCCACTGAAGCTTTCTTT. Protein: CAISESTPTEAFF.

This clone was seen a single time. This sequence joins TRBV6-2 or TRBV6-3 and TRBJ2-7, with D unresolved. V lost 4 bases to trimming and J lost 1 base, with 5 bases between them. CDR3 length: 12 residues. CDR1 and CDR2 from the germline V gene are MNHEY and SVGEGT. The CDR3 DNA reads as TGTGCCAGCAGTTCACAGTCCTACGAGCAGTACTTC. Residues: CASSSQSYEQYF.

This sequence joins TRBV27 and TRBJ1-1; D unresolved. Germline V CDR1 and CDR2: MNHEY, SMNVEV (reference sequence). The CDR3 runs 17 residues. V lost 5 bases and J lost 0, with 19 bases in between. The CDR3 loop reads CASSPQTPLGVNTEAFF. CDR3 DNA sequence: TGTGCCAGCAGTCCTCAGACACCTTTGGGCGTGAACACTGAAGCTTTCTTT.

This clone was detected only once. The rearrangement uses TRBV2 and TRBJ1-6, with TRBD1 matching 9 bases. Trimming cost V 7 bases and J 3 bases; bases outside gene matches: 1. This CDR3 contains 14 residues. Germline assignment: CDR1 SNHLY and CDR2 FYNNEI. CDR3 loop: CASKTGGYNSPLHF. CDR3 DNA: TGTGCCAGCAAGACAGGGGGCTATAATTCACCCCTCCACTTT.